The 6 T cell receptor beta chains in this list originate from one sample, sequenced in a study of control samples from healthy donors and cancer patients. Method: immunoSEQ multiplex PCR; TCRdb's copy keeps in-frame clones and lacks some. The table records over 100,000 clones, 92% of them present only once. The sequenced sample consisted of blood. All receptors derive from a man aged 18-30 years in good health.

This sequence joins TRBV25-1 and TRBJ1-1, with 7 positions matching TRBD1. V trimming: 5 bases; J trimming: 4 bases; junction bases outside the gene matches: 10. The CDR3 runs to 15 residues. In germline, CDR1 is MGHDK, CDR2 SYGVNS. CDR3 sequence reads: CASSRDSFSTTEAFF. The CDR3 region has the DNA TGTGCCAGCAGTCGGGACAGTTTTTCTACCACTGAAGCTTTCTTT.

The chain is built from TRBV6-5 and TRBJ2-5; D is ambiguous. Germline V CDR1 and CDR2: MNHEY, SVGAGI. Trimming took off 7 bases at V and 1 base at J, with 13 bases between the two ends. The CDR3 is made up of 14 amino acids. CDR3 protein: CASTTLGIQETQYF. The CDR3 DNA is TGTGCCAGCACCACCTTAGGGATCCAAGAGACCCAGTACTTC.

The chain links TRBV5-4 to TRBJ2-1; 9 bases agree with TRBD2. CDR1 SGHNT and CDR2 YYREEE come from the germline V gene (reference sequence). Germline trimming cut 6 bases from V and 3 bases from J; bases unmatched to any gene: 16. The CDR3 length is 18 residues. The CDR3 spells CASNDGAAGGQYYNEQFF. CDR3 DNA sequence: TGTGCCAGCAACGACGGGGCGGCGGGGGGGCAATACTACAATGAGCAGTTCTTC.

For the CDR3, the DNA is TGTGCCAGCAGCTTCCGTTGGGACTCCCTAGTTGGGTACAATGAGCAGTTCTTC. It yields the protein CASSFRWDSLVGYNEQFF. V usage is TRBV5-4 and J usage is TRBJ2-1; possibly TRBD2 for D (6 bases). From germline, CDR1 is SGHNT and CDR2 YYREEE (reference sequence). V dropped 2 bases and J dropped 4 bases, with 22 bases sitting between them. The CDR3 covers 18 residues.

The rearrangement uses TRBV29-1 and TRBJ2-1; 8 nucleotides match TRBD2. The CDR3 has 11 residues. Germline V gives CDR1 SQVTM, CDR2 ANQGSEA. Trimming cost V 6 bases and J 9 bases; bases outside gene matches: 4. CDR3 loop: CSVRGAGEQFF. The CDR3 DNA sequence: TGCAGCGTGCGGGGGGCGGGTGAGCAGTTCTTC.

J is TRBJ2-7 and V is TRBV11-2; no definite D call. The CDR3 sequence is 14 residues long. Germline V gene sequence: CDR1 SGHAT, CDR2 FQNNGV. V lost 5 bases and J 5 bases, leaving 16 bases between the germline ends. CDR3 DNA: TGTGCCAGCAGCGCCTACATGGGATTGAACGAGCAGTACTTC. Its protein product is CASSAYMGLNEQYF.